The present T cell receptor beta chain was sequenced within a study of shared clonotypes between healthy human individuals. Study-level points and caveats: Non-shared clonotypes were found to have lower generation probabilities than the clonotypes that were shared by all four of the sorted-subset donors.

This clone was found once. What it binds is unknown. The V end was cut by 5 bases, the J end by 2 bases, with 6 bases between. CDR1 and CDR2 (germline): SQVTM, ANQGSEA. This CDR3 is built from 12 residues. TCRdb keeps only in-frame clones here, not all; method: immunoSEQ multiplex PCR. This repertoire shows 600,000 to 800,000 clones, over 60% found once; its top ten account for about 1.8%. This sequence joins TRBV29-1 and TRBJ2-2; D is uncertain. Material for sequencing was memory CD4+ T cells sorted from blood. The subset was: CD45RA-negative fraction. The source of this sequence is a woman aged 30 to 39 in good health. In DNA, the CDR3 is TGCAGCGTTCGAAAAAACACCGGGGAGCTGTTTTTT. Translating it yields CSVRKNTGELFF.